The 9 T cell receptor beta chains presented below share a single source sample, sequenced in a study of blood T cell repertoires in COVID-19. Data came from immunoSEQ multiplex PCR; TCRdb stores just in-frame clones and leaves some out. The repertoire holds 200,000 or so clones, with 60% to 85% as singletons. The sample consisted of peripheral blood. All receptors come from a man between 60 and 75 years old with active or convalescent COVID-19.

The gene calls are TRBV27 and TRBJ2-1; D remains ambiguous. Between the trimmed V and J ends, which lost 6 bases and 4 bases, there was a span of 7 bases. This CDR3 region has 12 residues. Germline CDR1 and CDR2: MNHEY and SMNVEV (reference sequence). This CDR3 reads CASRERYNEQFF. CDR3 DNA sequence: TGTGCCAGCAGGGAGAGATACAATGAGCAGTTCTTC.

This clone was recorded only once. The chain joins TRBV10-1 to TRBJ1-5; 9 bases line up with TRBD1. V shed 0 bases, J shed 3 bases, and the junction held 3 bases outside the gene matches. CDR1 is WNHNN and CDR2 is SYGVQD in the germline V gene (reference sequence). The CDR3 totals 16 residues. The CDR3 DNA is TGCGCCAGCAGTGAGTCGACAGGGGGGTCCAATCAGCCCCAGCATTTT. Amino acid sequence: CASSESTGGSNQPQHF.

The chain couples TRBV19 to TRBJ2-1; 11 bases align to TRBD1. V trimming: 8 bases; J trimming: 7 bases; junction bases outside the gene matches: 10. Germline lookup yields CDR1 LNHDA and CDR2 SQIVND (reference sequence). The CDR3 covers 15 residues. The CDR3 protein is CASSSDRGLENEQFF. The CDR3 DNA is TGTGCCAGTTCTTCGGACAGGGGGCTTGAGAATGAGCAGTTCTTC. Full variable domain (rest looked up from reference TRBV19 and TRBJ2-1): DGGITQSPKYLFRKEGQNVTLSCEQNLNHDAMYWYRQDPGQGLRLIYYSQIVNDFQKGDIAEGYSVSREKKESFPLTVTSAQKNPTAFYLCASSSDRGLENEQFFGPGTRLTVL.

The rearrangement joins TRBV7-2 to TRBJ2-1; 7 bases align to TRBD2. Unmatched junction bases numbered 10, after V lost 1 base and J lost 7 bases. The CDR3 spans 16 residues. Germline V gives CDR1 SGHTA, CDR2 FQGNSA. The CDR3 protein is CASSLVLGEGRNEQFF. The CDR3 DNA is TGTGCCAGCAGCTTAGTATTGGGGGAGGGCAGGAATGAGCAGTTCTTC.

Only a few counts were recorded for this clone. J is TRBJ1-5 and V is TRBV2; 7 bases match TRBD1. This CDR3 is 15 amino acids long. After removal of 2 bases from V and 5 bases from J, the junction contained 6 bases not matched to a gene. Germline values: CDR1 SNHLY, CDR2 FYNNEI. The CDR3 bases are TGTGCCAGCAGTGAATGGGGACAGTGGGATCAGCCCCAGCATTTT. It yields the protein CASSEWGQWDQPQHF.

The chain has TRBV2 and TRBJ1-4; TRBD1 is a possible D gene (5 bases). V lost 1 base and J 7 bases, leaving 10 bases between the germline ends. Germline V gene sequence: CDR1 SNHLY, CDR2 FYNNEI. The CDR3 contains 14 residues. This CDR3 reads CASSEEQQGEKLFF. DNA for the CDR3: TGTGCCAGCAGTGAAGAGCAGCAGGGTGAAAAACTGTTTTTT. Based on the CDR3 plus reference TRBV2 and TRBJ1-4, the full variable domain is EPEVTQTPSHQVTQMGQEVILRCVPISNHLYFYWYRQILGQKVEFLVSFYNNEISEKSEIFDDQFSVERPDGSNFTLKIRSTKLEDSAMYFCASSEEQQGEKLFFGSGTQLSVL.

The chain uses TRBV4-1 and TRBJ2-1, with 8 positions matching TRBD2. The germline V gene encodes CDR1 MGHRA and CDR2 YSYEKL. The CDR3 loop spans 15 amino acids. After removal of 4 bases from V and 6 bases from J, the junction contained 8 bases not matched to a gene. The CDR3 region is CASSRQGTRANEQFF. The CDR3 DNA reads TGCGCCAGCAGCCGGCAAGGGACTAGGGCCAATGAGCAGTTCTTC.

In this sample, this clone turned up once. CDR3 nucleotide sequence: TGTGCCAGCAGTGAAGATAGGGGCTCATACTATGGCTACACCTTC. Translated, it gives CASSEDRGSYYGYTF. This chain uses TRBV25-1 with TRBJ1-2; D is perhaps TRBD1 (5 bases). Germline V gene data show CDR1 as MGHDK and CDR2 as SYGVNS. There are 15 residues in the CDR3. Deletions cut 2 bases from V and 3 bases from J, with 13 bases between.

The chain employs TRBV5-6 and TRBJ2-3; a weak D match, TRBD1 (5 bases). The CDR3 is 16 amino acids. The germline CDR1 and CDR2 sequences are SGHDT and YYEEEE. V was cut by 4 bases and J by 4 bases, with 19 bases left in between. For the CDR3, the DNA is TGTGCCAGCAGCCTAGGGATGGGGCTCCCAGCAGATACGCAGTATTTT. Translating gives CASSLGMGLPADTQYF.